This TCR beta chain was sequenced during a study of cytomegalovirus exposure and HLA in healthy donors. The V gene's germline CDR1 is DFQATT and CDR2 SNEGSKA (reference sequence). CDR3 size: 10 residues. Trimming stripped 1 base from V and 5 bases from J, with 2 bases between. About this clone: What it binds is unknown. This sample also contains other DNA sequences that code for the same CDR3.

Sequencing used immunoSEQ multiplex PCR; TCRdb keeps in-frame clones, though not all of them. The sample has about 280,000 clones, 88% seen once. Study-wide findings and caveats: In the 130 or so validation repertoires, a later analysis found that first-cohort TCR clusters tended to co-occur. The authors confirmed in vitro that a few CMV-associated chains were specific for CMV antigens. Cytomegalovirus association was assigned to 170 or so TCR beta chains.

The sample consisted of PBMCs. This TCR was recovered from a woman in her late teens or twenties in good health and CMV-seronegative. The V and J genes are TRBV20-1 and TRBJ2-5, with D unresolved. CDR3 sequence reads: CSARAETQYF. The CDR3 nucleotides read TGCAGTGCTAGAGCGGAGACCCAGTACTTC.